The 20 T cell receptor beta chains presented below share a single source sample, sequenced in a study of siplizumab effects on memory and regulatory T cells. Profiling relied on immunoSEQ multiplex PCR, and the TCRdb table lists in-frame clones only, not all of them. Here the sample spans about 120,000 clones, around 94% being singletons. Sequenced sample: non-Treg CD4+ T cells sorted from blood. The receptors shown here come from a human donor in good health.

This CDR3 is CASRTRDGYYEQYF. The CDR3 nucleotides are TGTGCCAGCCGTACTCGAGACGGTTACTACGAGCAGTACTTC. The J gene is TRBJ2-5, the V gene TRBV6-6; D is unresolved. Near its end, the DNA agrees better with TRBJ2-7, so the J call may be wrong. Germline V gene sequence: CDR1 MNHNY, CDR2 SVGAGI (reference sequence). The CDR3 is made up of 14 amino acids.

The V gene is TRBV7-9, the J gene TRBJ2-3; TRBD2 matches at 13 bases. The CDR3 extends over 17 amino acids. The V segment lost 4 bases and the J segment 5 bases; nucleotides outside the gene matches: 9. CDR1 and CDR2 from the germline V gene are SEHNR and FQNEAQ (reference sequence). The CDR3 reads CASSYSLAGGPGDTQYF. The CDR3 DNA reads as TGTGCCAGCAGCTACTCACTAGCGGGGGGGCCCGGAGATACGCAGTATTTT.

The chain is built from TRBV2 and TRBJ1-4, with 7 positions matching TRBD1. Germline V CDR1 and CDR2: SNHLY, FYNNEI. This CDR3 contains 14 residues. Trimming took 6 bases from V and 5 from J; bases not matched to a gene: 6. The CDR3 here is CASRAGTDNEKLFF. As DNA, the CDR3 is TGTGCCAGCAGGGCCGGGACAGACAATGAAAAACTGTTTTTT.

This sequence joins TRBV5-6 and TRBJ1-1, with a weak D call TRBD1 (5 bases). The CDR3 contains 15 residues. Germline V gene data show CDR1 as SGHDT and CDR2 as YYEEEE. Deletions cut 0 bases from V and 2 bases from J, with 11 bases between. The CDR3 sequence: CASSLVGHGNTEAFF. DNA for the CDR3: TGTGCCAGCAGCTTGGTAGGACACGGAAACACTGAAGCTTTCTTT.

Concerning this clone: Since no conserved phenylalanine or tryptophan closes the CDR3, a read error is the likely cause. Because the CDR3's place on the DNA is in doubt, the DNA is left out and the CDR3 is given as listed by TCRdb. The chain is built from TRBV6-5 and TRBJ2-7. Germline CDR1 is MNHEY and CDR2 is SVGAGI. The CDR3 totals 9 residues, both ends included. The CDR3 here is CASISRGGI.

The chain combines TRBV6-5 with TRBJ2-7, with D hard to call. Deletions cut 4 bases from V and 7 bases from J, with 14 bases between. Germline V gene sequence: CDR1 MNHEY, CDR2 SVGAGI. The CDR3 sequence is 13 residues long. The DNA of the CDR3 is TGTGCCAGCAGTTCGACTGTCGTTCGTGAGCAGTACTTC. This translates into CASSSTVVREQYF.

The V and J genes are TRBV15 and TRBJ2-3, with D uncertain. Trimming removed 1 base at V and 4 bases at J, with 12 bases between. Per germline, CDR1 LNHNV and CDR2 YYDKDF (reference sequence). The CDR3 runs 15 residues. CDR3 DNA: TGTGCCACCAGCAGAGCTCGCTTCCGCCCAGATACGCAGTATTTT. Amino acid sequence: CATSRARFRPDTQYF.

The rearrangement links TRBV28 to TRBJ2-5; tentative D call: TRBD1 (6 bases). Per germline, CDR1 MDHEN and CDR2 SYDVKM. This CDR3 is built from 13 residues. Trimming pared 5 bases from V and 5 bases from J, leaving 12 bases between. The CDR3 DNA sequence: TGTGCCAGCAGTCCTGGGGGCAGGGAGACCCAGTACTTC. It yields the protein CASSPGGRETQYF.

This clone has only one observation. The V and J genes are TRBV29-1 and TRBJ2-7; D tentatively fits TRBD1 or TRBD2 (5 bases each). The CDR3 covers 12 residues. The germline gives CDR1 SQVTM, CDR2 ANQGSEA. V was cut by 6 bases and J by 4 bases, with 13 bases left in between. The chain's CDR3 is CSVVGWGYEQYF. CDR3 nucleotides: TGCAGCGTCGTCGGCTGGGGGTACGAGCAGTACTTC.

The rearrangement uses TRBV5-6 and TRBJ1-2, with a possible D match to TRBD1 (6 bases). The CDR3 length is 15 residues. Germline V gene data show CDR1 as SGHDT and CDR2 as YYEEEE. V lost 3 bases and J lost 4, with 16 bases in between. Here the CDR3 reads CASSYPRGGSYGYTF. The CDR3 nucleotides read TGTGCCAGCAGCTACCCGAGGGGGGGCTCCTATGGCTACACCTTC.

This clone appeared once. This chain connects TRBV5-6 to TRBJ1-2; no firm D call. Germline V gene data show CDR1 as SGHDT and CDR2 as YYEEEE. The CDR3 totals 13 residues. The V gene lost 5 bases and the J gene lost 5 bases, with 13 bases spanning the gap. The CDR3 loop is CASRAAFRYGYTF. The CDR3 bases are TGTGCCAGCAGGGCGGCATTCCGATATGGCTACACCTTC.

The chain joins TRBV10-3 to TRBJ1-3; D unclear. V was trimmed by 7 bases and J by 4 bases, leaving 17 bases between them. This CDR3 is 15 amino acids long. The germline V gene has CDR1 ENHRY and CDR2 SYGVKD. CDR3: CAINPNREKGNTIYF. The CDR3 DNA is TGTGCCATCAACCCAAACCGCGAAAAAGGAAACACCATATATTTT.

Only one count was recorded for this clone. This rearrangement joins TRBV2 to TRBJ1-1; possibly TRBD1 for D (6 bases). V was cut by 7 bases and J by 5 bases, with 11 bases left in between. Germline V gene sequence: CDR1 SNHLY, CDR2 FYNNEI. CDR3 length: 12 residues. The CDR3 here is CASNQGRTEAFF. DNA for the CDR3: TGTGCCAGCAACCAGGGGAGGACTGAAGCTTTCTTT. The full variable domain, in which reference TRBV2 and TRBJ1-1 provide the parts outside the CDR3, is EPEVTQTPSHQVTQMGQEVILRCVPISNHLYFYWYRQILGQKVEFLVSFYNNEISEKSEIFDDQFSVERPDGSNFTLKIRSTKLEDSAMYFCASNQGRTEAFFGQGTRLTVV.

The J gene is TRBJ2-2, the V gene TRBV10-1, with D unclear. The ends were cut back, 4 bases at V and 4 bases at J, with 10 bases in the middle. Germline V lookup: CDR1 WNHNN, CDR2 SYGVQD (reference sequence). This CDR3 spans 14 amino acids. The CDR3 sequence is CASSVSPLTGELFF. CDR3 sequence (DNA): TGCGCCAGCAGTGTCAGCCCCCTCACCGGGGAGCTGTTTTTT.

In this sample, this clone turned up once. The chain has TRBV27 and TRBJ1-4; perhaps TRBD1 as D (5 bases). The CDR3 sequence is 16 residues long. CDR1 and CDR2 (germline): MNHEY, SMNVEV (reference sequence). V was shortened by 8 bases and J by 0 bases, with 16 bases between the two germline ends. CDR3 sequence reads: CASPQGFKATNEKLFF. Here the CDR3 DNA reads TGTGCCAGCCCCCAGGGATTTAAAGCAACTAATGAAAAACTGTTTTTT.

The chain couples TRBV6-1 to TRBJ2-5; 7 bases are shared with TRBD1. From germline, CDR1 is MNHNS and CDR2 SASEGT. V shed 2 bases and J 2 bases; nucleotides not matched to a gene: 8. This CDR3 contains 16 residues. The CDR3 DNA reads TGTGCCAGCAGTGAATGGACCCCGACAGGGCAAGAGACCCAGTACTTC. Its protein is CASSEWTPTGQETQYF.

This chain joins TRBV5-6 and TRBJ2-7; D is perhaps TRBD1 or TRBD2 (5 bases each). This CDR3 spans 11 amino acids. V was pared by 9 bases and J by 3 bases, with 10 bases between. Germline V gives CDR1 SGHDT, CDR2 YYEEEE. This CDR3 is CATGTGYEQYF. The CDR3 DNA follows: TGTGCCACCGGGACGGGCTACGAGCAGTACTTC.

This chain uses TRBV18 with TRBJ2-7; D is unclear. CDR3 length: 12 residues. The germline gives CDR1 KGHSH, CDR2 LQKENI. V was pared by 4 bases and J by 3 bases, with 7 bases between. CDR3 nucleotide sequence: TGTGCCAGCTCACTGGTTGGCTACGAGCAGTACTTC. It yields the protein CASSLVGYEQYF. The complete variable domain, with remaining parts taken from reference TRBV18 and TRBJ2-7, reads NAGVMQNPRHLVRRRGQEARLRCSPMKGHSHVYWYRQLPEEGLKFMVYLQKENIIDESGMPKERFSAEFPKEGPSILRIQQVVRGDSAAYFCASSLVGYEQYFGPGTRLTVT.

The V call is TRBV5-8, the J call TRBJ2-7, with 10 bases identical to TRBD2. The CDR3 is 15 amino acids. Germline V gene lookup returns CDR1 SGHTS and CDR2 YDEGEE. V was clipped by 4 bases and J by 4 bases; unmatched bases: 8. The CDR3 is CASSRTGTSVYEQYF. CDR3 nucleotide sequence: TGTGCCAGCAGCCGAACCGGGACTAGCGTATACGAGCAGTACTTC.

This chain uses TRBV5-1 with TRBJ2-3, with D unresolved. The CDR3 extends over 13 amino acids. V lost 4 bases, J lost 6 bases, and 12 bases lay in between. Germline CDR1 reads SGHRS; CDR2 reads YFSETQ. CDR3 residues: CASSRPPWDTQYF. DNA of the CDR3: TGCGCCAGCAGCAGACCCCCTTGGGATACGCAGTATTTT.